This TCR beta chain comes out of a study of STAT5B mutations in CD4+ large granular lymphocyte leukemia. Background on the study: Healthy donors showed HLA-associated enrichment of the CDR3 'QG' motif.

About this clone itself: Its target is unknown.

General observations from the study: 8/27 top patient clones versus 2/35 control clones were TRBV06-family. Patient CD4-sorted repertoires stayed more clonal than healthy ones after leukemic-clone removal.

Clones were sequenced by immunoSEQ multiplex PCR, and TCRdb holds only the in-frame ones, with some missing. Of roughly 48,000 clones listed, under 80% are singletons. The V gene's germline CDR1 is MNHNY and CDR2 SVGAGI (reference sequence). Between the trimmed V and J ends, which lost 1 base and 1 base, there was a span of 12 bases. The CDR3 runs 16 residues. The sequencing input was CD4+ T cells from blood buffy coats. The receptor comes from a human donor in good health. The chain employs TRBV6-6 and TRBJ2-3; unclear D gene. The CDR3 region has the DNA TGTGCCAGCAGTTACTTGGAGATCCGGGGCACAGATACGCAGTATTTT. This encodes CASSYLEIRGTDTQYF.